Listed below are T cell receptor beta chains from one sample, sequenced in a study of T cells after yellow fever vaccination. TCRdb passed the 5' RACE reads through MiXCR, listing each CDR3 protein once. The sample lists some 350,000 distinct CDR3 sequences, roughly 6.2% occurring once. The source material was PBMCs, sampled 5 days after the yellow fever booster vaccination. The receptor set was obtained from a man under 40 who received the YFV17D yellow fever vaccine. Each CDR3 is given with its conserved first and last residue. D genes are given only for firm matches. Clone size, where shown, is once, few, many, or a class for clones that have expanded.

CDR3 protein,CDR3 DNA,clone size,J gene,D gene,V gene
CASSLAIPTSVQAFF,TGTGCCAGCAGTTTAGCTATTCCAACATCGGTTCAAGCTTTCTTT,few,TRBJ1-1,-,TRBV12-3/TRBV12-4
CASGPGSGLVLGANVLTF,TGTGCCAGCGGACCCGGATCAGGCTTAGTTCTTGGGGCCAACGTCCTGACTTTC,many,TRBJ2-6,-,TRBV6-1
CSAREDRGFETQYF,TGCAGTGCTAGAGAGGACAGGGGTTTTGAGACCCAGTACTTC,once,TRBJ2-5,TRBD1,TRBV20-1
CASSRDYNEQFF,TGTGCCAGCAGTCGAGACTACAATGAGCAGTTCTTC,many,TRBJ2-1,-,TRBV14
CSARGGGAGYTF,TGCAGTGCTAGAGGAGGGGGCGCGGGCTACACCTTC,-,TRBJ1-2,TRBD1,TRBV20-1
CASSLQPGTSGGQETQYF,TGTGCCAGCAGCTTACAGCCGGGGACTAGCGGCGGCCAAGAGACCCAGTACTTC,-,TRBJ2-5,TRBD2,TRBV7-6
CASSLVAGTNEKLFF,TGCGCCAGCAGCTTGGTCGCGGGAACTAATGAAAAACTGTTTTTT,few,TRBJ1-4,-,TRBV5-1
CASSPTRSGMTWETQYF,TGTGCCAGCAGTCCTACGCGTAGCGGGATGACCTGGGAGACCCAGTACTTC,-,TRBJ2-5,TRBD2,TRBV27
CASSITSGRAPDTQYF,TGTGCCAGCAGCATCACTAGCGGGAGGGCCCCAGATACGCAGTATTTT,few,TRBJ2-3,TRBD2,TRBV9
CASSLAAGYEQYF,TGTGCCAGCAGCTTAGCGGCGGGCTACGAGCAGTACTTC,many,TRBJ2-7,-,TRBV7-6
CASSLVGGNNEQFF,TGTGCCAGCAGCTTAGTGGGAGGGAACAATGAGCAGTTCTTC,many,TRBJ2-1,TRBD2,TRBV7-2
CSVMGQSYEQYF,TGCAGCGTGATGGGACAGTCCTACGAGCAGTACTTC,many,TRBJ2-7,TRBD1,TRBV29-1
CASSPGSQGLAYEQYF,TGTGCCAGCAGTCCTGGGTCTCAAGGTTTGGCCTACGAGCAGTACTTC,few,TRBJ2-7,-,TRBV6-1
CASSQDPGEAGFF,TGTGCCAGCAGCCAAGATCCCGGCGAAGCGGGTTTCTTC,-,TRBJ2-1,-,TRBV4-2
CATSTRKEGFYEQFF,TGTGCCACCAGCACGCGCAAAGAAGGTTTCTATGAGCAGTTCTTC,few,TRBJ2-1,-,TRBV15
CASGQYEQYF,TGTGCCAGCGGGCAGTACGAGCAGTACTTC,-,TRBJ2-7,-,TRBV6-5
CASSQSRIGGPYNEQFF,TGCGCCAGCAGTCAATCGAGGATCGGGGGACCTTACAATGAGCAGTTCTTC,few,TRBJ2-1,-,TRBV23-1
CASSGTGGSGEQFF,TGTGCCAGCAGCGGGACAGGGGGGTCTGGTGAGCAGTTCTTC,many,TRBJ2-1,TRBD1,TRBV13
CASSPETSRNEQFF,TGTGCCAGCTCACCCGAGACTAGTCGCAATGAGCAGTTCTTC,many,TRBJ2-1,-,TRBV18
CASSSRRLNEQFF,TGTGCCAGCAGCTCAAGACGCCTCAATGAGCAGTTCTTC,few,TRBJ2-1,-,TRBV7-2
CASSFQSNVPLEQYF,TGTGCCAGCAGTTTTCAATCTAACGTCCCCCTCGAGCAGTACTTC,few,TRBJ2-7,-,TRBV12-3/TRBV12-4
CASSNRGSGYTGELFF,TGTGCCAGCAGTAACAGGGGGTCCGGGTACACCGGGGAGCTGTTTTTT,-,TRBJ2-2,TRBD1,TRBV27
CASSQLGGRTDTQYF,TGTGCCAGCAGCCAACTCGGGGGCCGTACAGATACGCAGTATTTT,many,TRBJ2-3,-,TRBV12-3/TRBV12-4
CEWASGTGTQYF,TGCGAATGGGCTAGCGGGACCGGTACGCAGTATTTT,few,TRBJ2-3,TRBD2,TRBV20-1
CASSLRQGYHEQYF,TGTGCCAGCAGTTTGAGACAGGGCTACCACGAGCAGTACTTC,few,TRBJ2-7,TRBD1,TRBV27
CASSLAGTVQETQYF,TGTGCCAGCAGCTTAGCGGGGACAGTCCAAGAGACCCAGTACTTC,many,TRBJ2-5,TRBD1,TRBV7-2
CASSPGRVNEQYF,TGTGCCAGCAGCCCCGGGAGGGTTAACGAGCAGTACTTC,many,TRBJ2-7,TRBD2,TRBV7-2
CASSPGTGADEQYF,TGTGCCAGCTCACCTGGGACAGGGGCGGACGAGCAGTACTTC,few,TRBJ2-7,TRBD1,TRBV18
CASSWGTGGALNEQFF,TGCGCCAGCAGCTGGGGGACAGGGGGCGCGTTGAATGAGCAGTTCTTC,many,TRBJ2-1,TRBD1,TRBV5-1
CASSRRTGGSYEQYF,TGTGCCAGCAGTCGAAGGACAGGGGGGTCGTACGAGCAGTACTTC,many,TRBJ2-7,TRBD1,TRBV12-3/TRBV12-4
CASLLRTNTGAGNTIYF,TGTGCCAGCTTACTACGGACTAACACAGGGGCTGGAAACACCATATATTTT,-,TRBJ1-3,TRBD1,TRBV18
CASSLLGREINEQFF,TGCGCCAGCAGCCTGCTGGGGAGGGAAATAAATGAGCAGTTCTTC,many,TRBJ2-1,TRBD2,TRBV5-1
CASSPQAGAENYGYTF,TGCGCCAGCAGCCCTCAGGCGGGGGCTGAGAACTATGGCTACACCTTC,-,TRBJ1-2,-,TRBV5-1
CASSTRGQGSYNEQFF,TGTGCCAGCAGCACCCGTGGACAGGGTTCCTACAATGAGCAGTTCTTC,-,TRBJ2-1,TRBD1,TRBV3-1
CSASRPGNYNEQFF,TGCAGTGCTAGTCGGCCGGGAAACTACAATGAGCAGTTCTTC,-,TRBJ2-1,-,TRBV20-1
CASSFNQGRETQYF,TGTGCCAGCAGCTTCAATCAGGGGCGGGAGACCCAGTACTTC,few,TRBJ2-5,-,TRBV7-8
CASSYPGGAGTTGELFF,TGTGCCAGCAGTTACCCGGGGGGAGCGGGAACGACCGGGGAGCTGTTTTTT,-,TRBJ2-2,TRBD2,TRBV6-2/TRBV6-3
CASSLRTGGAGANVLTF,TGTGCCAGCAGTTTAAGGACAGGGGGCGCTGGGGCCAACGTCCTGACTTTC,few,TRBJ2-6,TRBD1,TRBV28